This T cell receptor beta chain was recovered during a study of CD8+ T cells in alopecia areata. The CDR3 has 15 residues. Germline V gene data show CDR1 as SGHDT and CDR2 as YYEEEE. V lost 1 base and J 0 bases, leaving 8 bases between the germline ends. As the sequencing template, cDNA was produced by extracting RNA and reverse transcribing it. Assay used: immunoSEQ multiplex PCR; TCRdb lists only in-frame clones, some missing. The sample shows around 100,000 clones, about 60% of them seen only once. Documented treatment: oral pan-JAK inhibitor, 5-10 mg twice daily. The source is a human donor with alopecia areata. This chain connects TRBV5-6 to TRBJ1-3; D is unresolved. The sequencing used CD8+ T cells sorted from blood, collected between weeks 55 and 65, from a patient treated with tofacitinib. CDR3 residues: CASSLFYGSGNTIYF. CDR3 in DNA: TGTGCCAGCAGCTTGTTTTATGGCTCTGGAAACACCATATATTTT.